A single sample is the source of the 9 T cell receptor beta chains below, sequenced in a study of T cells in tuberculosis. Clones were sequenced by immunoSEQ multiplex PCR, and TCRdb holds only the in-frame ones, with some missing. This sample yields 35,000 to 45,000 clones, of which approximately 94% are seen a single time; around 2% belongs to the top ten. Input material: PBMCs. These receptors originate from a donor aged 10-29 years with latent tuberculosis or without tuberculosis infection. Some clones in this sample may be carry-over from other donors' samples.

CDR3 residues: CASSLDPTRPYEQYF. As DNA, the CDR3 is TGTGCCAGCAGCTTGGATCCGACTAGACCCTACGAGCAGTACTTC. The rearrangement links TRBV5-4 to TRBJ2-7; a possible D gene is TRBD2 (6 bases). The CDR3 extends over 15 amino acids. Trimming shortened V by 0 bases and J by 2 bases, and 12 bases separated the two germline ends. Germline V gene data show CDR1 as SGHNT and CDR2 as YYREEE (reference sequence).

The CDR3 region has the DNA TGTGCCAGCGGTGCGGGATATACCGGGGAGCTGTTTTTT. This translates into CASGAGYTGELFF. The J gene is TRBJ2-2, the V gene TRBV7-6; the D gene is possibly TRBD2 (6 bases). In germline, CDR1 is SGHVS, CDR2 FNYEAQ. This CDR3 contains 13 residues. V lost 8 bases, J lost 5 bases, and 12 bases lay in between.

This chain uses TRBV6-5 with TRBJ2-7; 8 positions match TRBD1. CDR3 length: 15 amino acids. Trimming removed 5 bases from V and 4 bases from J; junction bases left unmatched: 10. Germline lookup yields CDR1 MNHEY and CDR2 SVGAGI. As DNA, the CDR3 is TGTGCCAGCAGTGGCGAGGCTGGACAGGGTTACGAGCAGTACTTC. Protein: CASSGEAGQGYEQYF.

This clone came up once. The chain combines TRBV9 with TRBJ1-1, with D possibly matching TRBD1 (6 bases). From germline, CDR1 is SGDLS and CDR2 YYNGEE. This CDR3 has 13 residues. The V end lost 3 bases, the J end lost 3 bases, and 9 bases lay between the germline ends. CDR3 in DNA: TGTGCCAGCAGCGCGGGACAACACACTGAAGCTTTCTTT. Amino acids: CASSAGQHTEAFF.

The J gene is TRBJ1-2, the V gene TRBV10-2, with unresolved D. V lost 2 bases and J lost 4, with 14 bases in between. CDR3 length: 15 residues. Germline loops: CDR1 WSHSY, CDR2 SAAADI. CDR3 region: CASSERSGRPYGYTF. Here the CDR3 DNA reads TGCGCCAGCAGTGAGAGGTCAGGCCGACCCTATGGCTACACCTTC.

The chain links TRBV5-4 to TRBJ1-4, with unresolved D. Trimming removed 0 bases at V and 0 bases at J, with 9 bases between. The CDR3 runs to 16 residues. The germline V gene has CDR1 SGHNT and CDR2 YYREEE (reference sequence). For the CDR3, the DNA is TGTGCCAGCAGCTTGGTCCCAGTCTCAACTAATGAAAAACTGTTTTTT. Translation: CASSLVPVSTNEKLFF.

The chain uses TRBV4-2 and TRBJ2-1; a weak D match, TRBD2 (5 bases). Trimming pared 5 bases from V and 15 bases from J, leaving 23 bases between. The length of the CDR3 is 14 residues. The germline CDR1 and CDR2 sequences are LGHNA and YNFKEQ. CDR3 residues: CASSAGLSGNSLFF. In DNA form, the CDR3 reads TGTGCCAGCAGCGCCGGATTGTCCGGGAACAGCCTGTTCTTC.

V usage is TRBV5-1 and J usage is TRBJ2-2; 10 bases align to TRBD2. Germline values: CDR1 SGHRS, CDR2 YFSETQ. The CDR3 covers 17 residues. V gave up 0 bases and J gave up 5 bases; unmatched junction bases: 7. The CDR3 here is CASSLETSGITTGELFF. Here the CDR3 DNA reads TGCGCCAGCAGCTTGGAAACTAGCGGGATAACTACCGGGGAGCTGTTTTTT.

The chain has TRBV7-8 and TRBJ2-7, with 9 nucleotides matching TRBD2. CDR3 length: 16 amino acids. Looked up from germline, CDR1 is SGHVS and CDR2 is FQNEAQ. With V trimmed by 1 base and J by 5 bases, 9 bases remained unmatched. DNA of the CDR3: TGTGCCAGCAGCTTAGATCGGGAGCGGGAGGCCCACGAGCAGTACTTC. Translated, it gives CASSLDREREAHEQYF.